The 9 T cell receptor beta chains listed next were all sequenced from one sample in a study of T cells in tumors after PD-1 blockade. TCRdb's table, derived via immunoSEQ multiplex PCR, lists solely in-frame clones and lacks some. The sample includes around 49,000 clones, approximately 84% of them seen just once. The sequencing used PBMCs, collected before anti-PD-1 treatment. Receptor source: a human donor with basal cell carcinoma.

The CDR3 loop reads CASSEQGAGANVLTF. CDR3 nucleotide sequence: TGTGCCAGCAGTGAACAGGGTGCTGGGGCCAACGTCCTGACTTTC. J is TRBJ2-6 and V is TRBV2; a weak D match, TRBD1 (5 bases). Germline lookup yields CDR1 SNHLY and CDR2 FYNNEI. The CDR3 totals 15 residues. V dropped 2 bases and J dropped 2 bases, with 7 bases sitting between them.

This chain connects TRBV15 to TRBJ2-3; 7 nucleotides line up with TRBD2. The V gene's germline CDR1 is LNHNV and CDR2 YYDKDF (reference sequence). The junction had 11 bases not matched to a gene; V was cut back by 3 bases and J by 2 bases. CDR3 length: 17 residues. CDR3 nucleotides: TGTGCCACCAGCAGGGGAGGGCTAGACTGGGTCACAGATACGCAGTATTTT. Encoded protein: CATSRGGLDWVTDTQYF.

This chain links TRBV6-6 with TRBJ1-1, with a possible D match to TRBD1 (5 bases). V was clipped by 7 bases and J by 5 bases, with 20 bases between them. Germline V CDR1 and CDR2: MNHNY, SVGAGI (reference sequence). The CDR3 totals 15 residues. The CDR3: CASILGELRGTEAFF. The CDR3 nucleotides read TGTGCCAGCATCCTAGGGGAGTTACGTGGGACTGAAGCTTTCTTT.

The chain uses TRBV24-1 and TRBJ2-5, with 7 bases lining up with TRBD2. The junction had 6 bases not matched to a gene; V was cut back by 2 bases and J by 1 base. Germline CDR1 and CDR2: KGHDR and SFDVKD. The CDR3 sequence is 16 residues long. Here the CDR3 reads CATSDSGTNFQETQYF. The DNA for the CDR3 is TGTGCCACCAGTGATTCCGGGACTAATTTCCAAGAGACCCAGTACTTC.

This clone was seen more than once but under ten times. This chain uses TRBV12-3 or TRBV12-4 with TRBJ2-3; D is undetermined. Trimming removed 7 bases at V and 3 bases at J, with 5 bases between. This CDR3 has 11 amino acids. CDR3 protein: CASTNTDTQYF. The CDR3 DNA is TGTGCCAGCACCAATACAGATACGCAGTATTTT.

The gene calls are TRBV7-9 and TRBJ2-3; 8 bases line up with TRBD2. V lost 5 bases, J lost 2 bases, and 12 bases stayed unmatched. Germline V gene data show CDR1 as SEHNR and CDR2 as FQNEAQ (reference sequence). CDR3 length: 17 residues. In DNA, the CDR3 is TGTGCCAGCAGCCCCCGGGTCGGGGGGGCTGACACAGATACGCAGTATTTT. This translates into CASSPRVGGADTDTQYF.

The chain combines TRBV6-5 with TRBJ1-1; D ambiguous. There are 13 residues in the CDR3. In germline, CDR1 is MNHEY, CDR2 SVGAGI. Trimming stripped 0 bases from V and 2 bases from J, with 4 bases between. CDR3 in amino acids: CASSYSFNTEAFF. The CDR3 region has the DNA TGTGCCAGCAGTTACTCTTTTAACACTGAAGCTTTCTTT.

CDR3 nucleotides: TGTGCCAGTGGCACCGGGACAGGGGGAAGCAATCAGCCCCAGCATTTT. It translates to CASGTGTGGSNQPQHF. V usage is TRBV19 and J usage is TRBJ1-5; 11 positions agree with TRBD1. V lost 8 bases to trimming and J lost 1 base; unmatched junction nucleotides: 7. The CDR3 contains 16 residues. Germline V gene sequence: CDR1 LNHDA, CDR2 SQIVND (reference sequence).

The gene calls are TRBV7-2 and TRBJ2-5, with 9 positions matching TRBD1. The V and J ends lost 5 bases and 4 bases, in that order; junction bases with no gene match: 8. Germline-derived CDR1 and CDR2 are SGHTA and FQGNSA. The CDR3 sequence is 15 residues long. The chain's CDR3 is CASSLVTGGGETQYF. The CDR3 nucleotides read TGTGCCAGCAGCCTCGTGACAGGGGGGGGAGAGACCCAGTACTTC.